This entry is about one TCR beta chain. The antigen is not known. Trimming cost V 10 bases and J 3 bases; bases outside gene matches: 8. Germline CDR1 is MGHDK and CDR2 is SYGVNS. The CDR3 consists of 14 residues. Method: immunoSEQ multiplex PCR; TCRdb's copy keeps in-frame clones and lacks some. The sample consists of hundreds of thousands of clones, around 92% of them appearing once. The data derive from a study of Ad26.COV2.S vaccination and SARS-CoV-2 variants. Study information: By the intramuscular route, Ad26.COV2.S was given once, or twice 56 days apart.

As for treatment: some 20 received Ad26.COV2.S at low or high dose, single or two shots; roughly 5 received placebo; per-sample allocation not given. Collection of the samples took place on day 63 after the first injection of vaccine or placebo. A Boston donor was an adult aged 18-55 years. Findings of the study overall: Responses of T cells in total may have been underestimated by the TCR breadth and depth analyses. Participants in the vaccine arm had higher spike-specific TCR breadth; placebo recipients had lower.

The chain couples TRBV25-1 to TRBJ2-3; 9 bases are a match to TRBD1. The receptor was derived from a person aged 18 to 65 who received the Ad26.COV2.S COVID-19 vaccine or a placebo. Sequences were derived from peripheral blood, sampled in a trial of Ad26.COV2.S vaccine versus placebo. The CDR3 reads CATTDRGATDTQYF. CDR3 DNA sequence: TGTGCCACCACAGACAGGGGGGCGACAGATACGCAGTATTTT.